This T cell receptor beta chain stems from a study of blood T cell repertoires in COVID-19. Study overall: Both acute and convalescent COVID-19 samples were obtained from the United States, Italy and Spain. PBMCs, B-cell-depleted T cells, or T cells provided the cDNA or gDNA that made up the material.

Seattle's cohort entered during active infection and was followed longitudinally. Original handling: Reference gene primer amplification gave estimated nucleated cell counts. Using immunoSEQ multiplex PCR, the repertoire was profiled, and TCRdb retains in-frame clones only, with some absent. The V and J calls and clone size come from that table; D and trimming were worked out from the DNA. The repertoire has more than 200,000 clones, approximately 85% of them found once; the top ten carry 8.2%. Sequenced material: peripheral blood. The receptor was isolated from an elderly woman with COVID-19, enrolled during active disease.

The CDR3 DNA sequence: TGTGCCAGCACCGGACAGCTCGACTATGGCTACACCTTC. This gives the protein CASTGQLDYGYTF. The V call is TRBV6-5, the J call TRBJ1-2; maybe TRBD1 (6 bases). The germline CDR1 and CDR2 sequences are MNHEY and SVGAGI. This CDR3 has 13 residues. Trimming left V 7 bases short and J 3 bases short, with 12 bases between.